This is a list of T cell receptor beta chains from one sample in a study of cytomegalovirus exposure and HLA in healthy donors. Generated by immunoSEQ multiplex PCR, the TCRdb table keeps only in-frame clones and is missing some. In the table there are some 92,000 clones, roughly 80% of which are singletons. The specimen was PBMCs. The receptor source for this set is a man younger than 40 in good health and CMV-seronegative. Each CDR3 is given with its conserved first and last residue. Fields, in order: CDR3 protein, CDR3 DNA, J gene, clone size, V gene, D gene. A D gene is named only where the DNA matches it firmly. Rows may omit the clone size; those that give it use once, few, many or a size class.

CDR3 protein: CAISQMTGGYYEQYF
CDR3 DNA: TGTGCCATCAGTCAGATGACAGGGGGCTACTACGAGCAGTACTTC
J gene: TRBJ2-7
clone size: NA
V gene: TRBV10-3
D gene: TRBD1

CDR3 protein: CASSTEQGGPPTEAFF
CDR3 DNA: TGTGCCAGCAGCACGGAGCAGGGGGGTCCTCCCACTGAAGCTTTCTTT
J gene: TRBJ1-1
clone size: few
V gene: TRBV28
D gene: TRBD1

CDR3 protein: CASSPRTGRNSPLHF
CDR3 DNA: TGTGCCAGCAGCCCGAGGACAGGGCGAAATTCACCCCTCCACTTT
J gene: TRBJ1-6
clone size: NA
V gene: TRBV11-2
D gene: TRBD1

CDR3 protein: CASSFSGGDTQYF
CDR3 DNA: TGCGCCAGCAGCTTTTCCGGGGGGGATACGCAGTATTTT
J gene: TRBJ2-3
clone size: NA
V gene: TRBV5-1
D gene: TRBD2

CDR3 protein: CASSIGQGGWPQHF
CDR3 DNA: TGTGCCAGCAGCATCGGACAGGGTGGTTGGCCCCAGCATTTT
J gene: TRBJ1-5
clone size: NA
V gene: TRBV11-2
D gene: TRBD1

CDR3 protein: CASSPGTANSPLHF
CDR3 DNA: TGTGCCAGCTCACCAGGGACAGCCAATTCACCCCTCCACTTT
J gene: TRBJ1-6
clone size: NA
V gene: TRBV18
D gene: TRBD1

CDR3 protein: CASSLNTGPSYEQYF
CDR3 DNA: TGTGCCAGCAGCCTCAACACAGGCCCGAGCTACGAGCAGTACTTC
J gene: TRBJ2-7
clone size: NA
V gene: TRBV7-9
D gene: NA

CDR3 protein: CAISEPGISGNTIYF
CDR3 DNA: TGTGCCATCAGTGAGCCGGGAATCTCTGGAAACACCATATATTTT
J gene: TRBJ1-3
clone size: once
V gene: TRBV10-3
D gene: NA

CDR3 protein: CASSLDRNYGYTF
CDR3 DNA: TGTGCCAGCTCACTAGACAGAAACTATGGCTACACCTTC
J gene: TRBJ1-2
clone size: NA
V gene: TRBV18
D gene: NA

CDR3 protein: CASGSSGANVLTF
CDR3 DNA: TGTGCCAGCGGGAGCTCTGGGGCCAACGTCCTGACTTTC
J gene: TRBJ2-6
clone size: NA
V gene: TRBV6-5
D gene: NA

CDR3 protein: CASSVDTGLLGYGYTF
CDR3 DNA: TGTGCCAGCAGCGTCGACACAGGGCTATTAGGCTATGGCTACACCTTC
J gene: TRBJ1-2
clone size: once
V gene: TRBV9
D gene: NA

CDR3 protein: CASSDSSNTGELFF
CDR3 DNA: TGTGCCAGCTCGGACAGTTCCAACACCGGGGAGCTGTTTTTT
J gene: TRBJ2-2
clone size: NA
V gene: TRBV5-4
D gene: NA

CDR3 protein: CASSRGQGMRNEQFF
CDR3 DNA: TGTGCCAGCAGCCGGGGACAGGGGATGAGGAATGAGCAGTTCTTC
J gene: TRBJ2-1
clone size: NA
V gene: TRBV7-6
D gene: TRBD1

CDR3 protein: CASSPRQPATNEKLFF
CDR3 DNA: TGTGCCAGCTCACCACGGCAACCTGCAACTAATGAAAAACTGTTTTTT
J gene: TRBJ1-4
clone size: NA
V gene: TRBV18
D gene: NA

CDR3 protein: CASSGDRGSSYEQYF
CDR3 DNA: TGTGCCAGCAGTGGAGACAGGGGTTCCTCCTACGAGCAGTACTTC
J gene: TRBJ2-7
clone size: NA
V gene: TRBV2
D gene: TRBD1

CDR3 protein: CASSWGAETQETQYF
CDR3 DNA: TGTGCCAGTAGCTGGGGAGCGGAAACACAAGAGACCCAGTACTTC
J gene: TRBJ2-5
clone size: NA
V gene: TRBV19
D gene: NA

CDR3 protein: CASSSFHNEQFF
CDR3 DNA: TGTGCCAGCAGTTCCTTTCACAATGAGCAGTTCTTC
J gene: TRBJ2-1
clone size: NA
V gene: TRBV28
D gene: NA

CDR3 protein: CASSDWTGGRTEAFF
CDR3 DNA: TGTGCCAGCAGCGACTGGACAGGGGGAAGGACTGAAGCTTTCTTT
J gene: TRBJ1-1
clone size: NA
V gene: TRBV6-1
D gene: TRBD1

CDR3 protein: CAAGTGGYEQYF
CDR3 DNA: TGTGCTGCGGGGACAGGGGGCTACGAGCAGTACTTC
J gene: TRBJ2-7
clone size: few
V gene: TRBV30
D gene: TRBD1

CDR3 protein: CASQSGTGARQQFF
CDR3 DNA: TGTGCCAGTCAGTCCGGGACAGGGGCCCGACAGCAGTTCTTC
J gene: TRBJ2-1
clone size: NA
V gene: TRBV6-5
D gene: TRBD1

CDR3 protein: CASSLTGGNQPQHF
CDR3 DNA: TGTGCCAGTAGTTTAACAGGCGGCAATCAGCCCCAGCATTTT
J gene: TRBJ1-5
clone size: NA
V gene: TRBV19
D gene: NA

CDR3 protein: CASSPYPYRYEQYF
CDR3 DNA: TGTGCCAGCAGCCCCTACCCCTATCGCTACGAGCAGTACTTC
J gene: TRBJ2-7
clone size: NA
V gene: TRBV7-2
D gene: NA

CDR3 protein: CASSPLTGGNQPQHF
CDR3 DNA: TGTGCCAGCTCACCACTCACGGGAGGCAATCAGCCCCAGCATTTT
J gene: TRBJ1-5
clone size: NA
V gene: TRBV18
D gene: NA

CDR3 protein: CASSGQGSGYTF
CDR3 DNA: TGTGCCAGCAGTGGACAGGGTTCTGGCTACACCTTC
J gene: TRBJ1-2
clone size: NA
V gene: TRBV25-1
D gene: TRBD1

CDR3 protein: CASSLSEGLNQETQYF
CDR3 DNA: TGTGCCAGCAGTTTATCCGAGGGACTTAACCAAGAGACCCAGTACTTC
J gene: TRBJ2-5
clone size: NA
V gene: TRBV28
D gene: NA

CDR3 protein: CAWSGGNQPQHF
CDR3 DNA: TGTGCCTGGAGTGGAGGCAATCAGCCCCAGCATTTT
J gene: TRBJ1-5
clone size: NA
V gene: TRBV30
D gene: NA

CDR3 protein: CASSSNGVACTF
CDR3 DNA: TGTGCCAGCAGCTCGAACGGAGTTGCGTGCACCTTC
J gene: TRBJ1-2
clone size: NA
V gene: TRBV11-2
D gene: NA

CDR3 protein: CASSLWDNHNYGYTF
CDR3 DNA: TGTGCCAGCAGCCTATGGGACAACCATAACTATGGCTACACCTTC
J gene: TRBJ1-2
clone size: NA
V gene: TRBV5-6
D gene: NA

CDR3 protein: CASSPRTGGNQPQHF
CDR3 DNA: TGTGCCAGTAGTCCACGGACAGGGGGCAACCAGCCCCAGCATTTT
J gene: TRBJ1-5
clone size: NA
V gene: TRBV19
D gene: TRBD1

CDR3 protein: CASSSAGASNTGELFF
CDR3 DNA: TGTGCCAGCAGCTCCGCGGGGGCGTCGAACACCGGGGAGCTGTTTTTT
J gene: TRBJ2-2
clone size: NA
V gene: TRBV7-2
D gene: NA

CDR3 protein: CASSVQGRNTGELFF
CDR3 DNA: TGTGCCAGCAGTGTTCAGGGTAGAAACACCGGGGAGCTGTTTTTT
J gene: TRBJ2-2
clone size: NA
V gene: TRBV6-4
D gene: NA

CDR3 protein: CASSPPNRGPFYNEQFF
CDR3 DNA: TGTGCCAGCTCTCCTCCTAACAGGGGGCCGTTCTACAATGAGCAGTTCTTC
J gene: TRBJ2-1
clone size: NA
V gene: TRBV2
D gene: TRBD1

CDR3 protein: CASSYGPGEAYNEQFF
CDR3 DNA: TGTGCCAGCAGCTACGGTCCGGGAGAGGCATACAATGAGCAGTTCTTC
J gene: TRBJ2-1
clone size: once
V gene: TRBV7-9
D gene: NA

CDR3 protein: CASSIIRQSSNQPQHF
CDR3 DNA: TGTGCCAGTAGTATTATCAGGCAGAGTAGCAATCAGCCCCAGCATTTT
J gene: TRBJ1-5
clone size: NA
V gene: TRBV19
D gene: NA

CDR3 protein: CASSGGRPWRKETQYF
CDR3 DNA: TGTGCCAGCAGTGGGGGCCGCCCATGGCGTAAAGAGACCCAGTACTTC
J gene: TRBJ2-5
clone size: NA
V gene: TRBV6-1
D gene: NA

CDR3 protein: CASNGGNQPQHF
CDR3 DNA: TGTGCCAGCAACGGGGGCAATCAGCCCCAGCATTTT
J gene: TRBJ1-5
clone size: few
V gene: TRBV2
D gene: NA

CDR3 protein: CASSSPGVNSPLHF
CDR3 DNA: TGTGCCAGCAGTTCCCCGGGGGTGAATTCACCCCTCCACTTT
J gene: TRBJ1-6
clone size: NA
V gene: TRBV27
D gene: NA

CDR3 protein: CASREGARAFF
CDR3 DNA: TGTGCCAGCAGAGAGGGGGCTCGAGCTTTCTTT
J gene: TRBJ1-1
clone size: NA
V gene: TRBV2
D gene: TRBD1

CDR3 protein: CASSPRRAEQFF
CDR3 DNA: TGTGCCAGCAGCCCCAGGAGGGCCGAGCAGTTCTTC
J gene: TRBJ2-1
clone size: NA
V gene: TRBV27
D gene: NA

CDR3 protein: CASSAGGYEQYF
CDR3 DNA: TGTGCCAGCAGTGCCGGGGGGTACGAGCAGTACTTC
J gene: TRBJ2-7
clone size: NA
V gene: TRBV28
D gene: TRBD2

CDR3 protein: CASSNTGGTEAFF
CDR3 DNA: TGTGCCAGTAGTAACACGGGGGGGACTGAAGCTTTCTTT
J gene: TRBJ1-1
clone size: few
V gene: TRBV19
D gene: NA

CDR3 protein: CASSPTGGGDNEQFF
CDR3 DNA: TGTGCCAGCAGTCCTACAGGGGGCGGCGACAATGAGCAGTTCTTC
J gene: TRBJ2-1
clone size: NA
V gene: TRBV2
D gene: TRBD1

CDR3 protein: CASSLTGPLSYNEQFF
CDR3 DNA: TGTGCCAGCAGCTTGACAGGACCCCTCTCCTACAATGAGCAGTTCTTC
J gene: TRBJ2-1
clone size: few
V gene: TRBV7-2
D gene: NA